This T cell receptor beta chain stems from a study of blood T cell repertoires in COVID-19 (dated by TCRdb to the early 2020s). Looking at the study overall: Samples from collaborators originated in the United States, Italy and Spain and spanned both the acute and convalescent phases of COVID-19. Where HLA class I and class II types were available, the types were taken from metadata supplied by the sample provider, not from assay-based typing. Sample metadata almost always included a de-identified subject ID, COVID-19 status, age in years and sex. The material from the prospective study consisted of cDNA or gDNA derived from T cells, B-cell-depleted T cells, or PBMCs. The samples were drawn from two sources: the first 160 participants of the ongoing ImmuneRACE study, and 1,200 or so subjects contributed by 6 global collaborators. The repertoires were made available in a free public database intended to serve as a resource for research on the immune response to SARS-CoV-2. Deeply sampled blood TCRbeta repertoires from subjects exposed to, actively infected with, or recovered from COVID-19 were included in the dataset. Broader findings and caveats from the paper: The amount of clinical and demographic metadata varied by source and participant and was provided uncurated.

Whole blood was collected in K2EDTA tubes by collaborating institutions according to the institutions' own protocols. For TCRbeta analysis, collaborator samples were shipped as frozen whole blood, as isolated PBMCs, or as DNA extracted from either sample type. The CDR3, from cysteine to phenylalanine, totals 13 residues. The only DNA kept is the CDR3, 39 bases in frame from the first base. The immunoSEQ Assay, a bias-controlled multiplex PCR, was used to amplify TCRbeta CDR3 regions from genomic DNA. As for the original processing: The number of nucleated cells in each sample was estimated from the amplification of reference gene primers within the assay. To quantify the absolute abundance of each unique TCRbeta CDR3 rearrangement, sequence reads were collapsed and filtered. For each sample, productive Simpson clonality was calculated as the square root of Simpson's diversity index across productive rearrangements. The table comes from immuneACCESS by way of TCRdb, which keeps in-frame sequences with V and J called. Part of the clones is missing from these tables; in studies checked, under half for an unresolved V gene and the rest for unknown reasons. V and J calls and clone size follow that table, whereas D and trimming were derived from the DNA. The sample data list 140,000 or so clones, and 65% to 90% of these were observed just once. Together, the top ten hold 2.5% to 3.5% of the sample.

Note on this clone: Its antigen target is currently unknown. No base quality values were provided; no much bigger clone lies one nucleotide off.

The source material was peripheral blood. The rearrangement joined TRBV21-1 to TRBJ2-1; TRBD2 is the table's D call and was not checked against the DNA. TRBV21-1 represents a pseudogene. The source of this sequence is a middle-aged man with acute or convalescent COVID-19. The nucleotides read TGTGCCAGCAGCAAAGCTCGAGCGGAAAGGCGGTTCTTC. Its amino acids are CASSKARAERRFF.